These T cell receptor beta chains were read from a single sample in a study of CXCR3-negative and CXCR3-positive naive CD8 T cells. Following a re-call of the 5' RACE reads, TCRdb has one entry per CDR3 protein and lacks DNA. This sample's table has approximately 98,000 distinct CDR3 sequences. Specimen: naive CXCR3+ CD8+ T cells from blood. Source of these receptors: a human donor in good health. Some clones in this sample may be carry-over from other donors' samples. Each CDR3 is given with its conserved first and last residue.

V	J	CDR3
TRBV6-2/TRBV6-3	TRBJ2-7	CASSRLLREQYF
TRBV27	TRBJ2-3	CASQTGELDTQYF
TRBV28	TRBJ1-2	CASSKKDRIFYGYTF
TRBV28	TRBJ1-3	CASSARGSGNTIYF
TRBV7-6	TRBJ2-1	CASSDMVDEQFF
TRBV4-1	TRBJ2-1	CASSLIVASYNEQFF
TRBV29-1	TRBJ1-1	CSVDTGGNTQAFF
TRBV5-1	TRBJ1-1	CASSTGTGTGTEAFF
TRBV20-1	TRBJ2-3	CSAVGPALSTDTQYF
TRBV7-2	TRBJ2-5	CASSPEGYQETQYF
TRBV7-9	TRBJ2-5	CASSLAGAGQETQYF
TRBV4-3	TRBJ2-7	CASSQDDYREQYF
TRBV7-9	TRBJ1-1	CASSRGNTEAFF
TRBV7-9	TRBJ2-2	CASSPAVGTEANTGELFF
TRBV20-1	TRBJ1-4	CSAQTGVNEKLFF
TRBV2	TRBJ2-1	CASSESVEQFF
TRBV7-6	TRBJ2-3	CATGGKVPDTQYF
TRBV5-6	TRBJ2-5	CASSLAAGGPGETQYF
TRBV7-6	TRBJ2-7	CASSPMAWGAGAFSYEQYF
TRBV12-3/TRBV12-4	TRBJ2-5	CASSFRNRGRKETQYF
TRBV11-2	TRBJ2-1	CASSLGHYNEQFF
TRBV6-2/TRBV6-3	TRBJ1-2	CASSYNLANYGYTF
TRBV5-1	TRBJ2-5	CASSLNSETQYF
TRBV11-3	TRBJ2-7	CASSLRWGSYEQYF
TRBV27	TRBJ2-4	CASSSTKHIQYF
TRBV20-1	TRBJ1-4	CSARSGRENEKLFF
TRBV11-2	TRBJ2-3	CASSTRDRRTTDTQYF
TRBV6-2/TRBV6-3	TRBJ2-4	CASSPQGKHIQYF
TRBV27	TRBJ2-3	CASSLMTQDTQYF
TRBV5-1	TRBJ2-7	CASTPGLAGFEQYF
TRBV28	TRBJ2-1	CASSSGLAGAARINEQFF
TRBV4-3	TRBJ2-7	CASSPSGSRDLYEQYF
TRBV4-3	TRBJ2-7	CASSQDLERQEQYF